What follows describes a single TCR beta chain. Its antigen is as yet unknown. cDNA libraries for TRB were generated by 5' RACE incorporating UMI labels. TCRdb reprocessed the 5' RACE reads, with one entry per CDR3 protein and no DNA. Its table records approximately 65,000 distinct CDR3 sequences. The data were taken from a study of CXCR3-negative and CXCR3-positive naive CD8 T cells. The CDR3 loop spans 15 amino acids. Germline V CDR1 and CDR2: LGHNT, FRNRAP. Regarding the study as a whole: TRB CDR3 hydrophobicity was greater in CXCR3-positive naive cells than in CXCR3-negative naive cells.

The gene calls are TRBV12-5 and TRBJ2-3; TCRdb's D gene call, TRBD2, goes unchecked for lack of DNA. The specimen was naive CXCR3+ CD8+ T cells from blood. As for subset: CD45RO-CCR7+CD27+CD95- naive CD8+ T cells expressing CXCR3 (TNR3+). This TCR derives from a human donor in good health. Some clones in this sample may be carry-over from other donors' samples. CDR3 sequence: CASGLVSGATDTQYF.